This T cell receptor beta chain stems from a study of CD8 T cells in ankylosing spondylitis. Findings of the study overall: One TCR beta motif, made up of under ten highly homologous variants, appeared characteristic of ankylosing spondylitis blood. Within matched ankylosing spondylitis synovial fluid, disease-linked clones were reportedly significantly enriched.

The CDR3 loop spans 11 amino acids. Trimming took off 8 bases at V and 7 bases at J, with 9 bases between the two ends. MiXCR, run by TCRdb on the 5' RACE reads, gives a single entry per CDR3 protein. This sample has 200,000 to 250,000 distinct CDR3 sequences, with around a quarter found just once. On this clonotype: Its antigen is still unknown.

The source of this sequence is a male donor with ankylosing spondylitis or in good health (not recorded which). Sequencing input: blood, either unsorted or a sorted T cell fraction (not recorded which). The chain carries TRBV12-3 or TRBV12-4 and TRBJ2-1; unclear D gene. CDR3 nucleotide sequence: TGTGCCAGCGGTTGGGTGAATGAGCAGTTCTTC. This translates into CASGWVNEQFF.